The 30 T cell receptor beta chains below all came from one sample that was sequenced in a study of cytomegalovirus exposure and HLA in healthy donors. PCR primers comprised 60 Vbeta and 13 Jbeta primers. The table came from immunoSEQ multiplex PCR; TCRdb's copy has only in-frame clones and leaves some out. This sample's table has 150,000 or so clones. The sequenced material came from PBMCs. These receptors all come from a woman aged 55-75 years in good health and CMV-seronegative.

The chain employs TRBV2 and TRBJ1-1, with no clear D. CDR1 is SNHLY, CDR2 FYNNEI, per germline. The V end was cut by 8 bases, the J end by 7 bases, with 17 bases between. This CDR3 contains 13 residues. The CDR3 sequence: CASQFNVFGEAFF. As DNA, the CDR3 is TGTGCCAGCCAATTCAACGTATTCGGTGAAGCTTTCTTT.

On this clone itself: The germline gene is not matched at one end of the junction; a read error may be the cause. The sample has other DNA sequences that encode this CDR3 too. V is TRBV6-5 and J is TRBJ2-7, with a weak D call TRBD1 (5 bases). Germline V gives CDR1 MNHEY, CDR2 SVGAGI. CDR3 length: 15 amino acids. The CDR3: CASSYDGQGGREQYF. For the CDR3, the DNA is TGCGCCAGCAGTTACGATGGGCAGGGTGGTCGCGAGCAGTACTTC.

The chain joins TRBV5-1 to TRBJ1-1, with TRBD1 matching 7 bases. The germline gives CDR1 SGHRS, CDR2 YFSETQ. The CDR3 is 15 amino acids. The ends lost 3 bases at V and 2 bases at J; junction bases unmatched: 7. This CDR3 reads CASSSLTGRNTEAFF. CDR3 DNA: TGCGCCAGCAGCTCTTTGACAGGGCGTAACACTGAAGCTTTCTTT.

The chain couples TRBV7-2 to TRBJ2-2; 13 nucleotides line up with TRBD2. Germline V gene lookup returns CDR1 SGHTA and CDR2 FQGNSA. The CDR3 has 19 residues. The V and J ends lost 5 bases and 2 bases, in that order; junction bases with no gene match: 11. CDR3 sequence: CASSPESLAGGVNTGELFF. CDR3 coding DNA: TGTGCCAGCAGCCCCGAATCACTAGCGGGGGGGGTAAACACCGGGGAGCTGTTTTTT.

This sequence joins TRBV7-2 and TRBJ2-2; 10 bases map to TRBD1. This CDR3 has 15 amino acids. Germline CDR1 and CDR2: SGHTA and FQGNSA. V dropped 6 bases and J dropped 7; count of bases not matched to a gene: 8. As DNA, the CDR3 is TGTGCCAGCAGGTTACGACAGGGGGCCTACGGGGAGCTGTTTTTT. It specifies CASRLRQGAYGELFF.

This rearrangement joins TRBV6-1 to TRBJ1-2; 7 bases are a match to TRBD1. After removal of 7 bases from V and 9 bases from J, the junction contained 11 bases not matched to a gene. CDR1 is MNHNS, CDR2 SASEGT, per germline. CDR3 length equals 13 residues. As DNA, the CDR3 is TGTGCCAGCACCGAACAACAGGGGAATCGCTACACCTTC. Its protein product is CASTEQQGNRYTF.

The chain couples TRBV6-1 to TRBJ1-5, with 7 bases that match TRBD1. Looked up from germline, CDR1 is MNHNS and CDR2 is SASEGT. Losses at the gene ends were 5 bases for V and 0 bases for J; bases not matched to a gene: 4. The CDR3 contains 15 residues. The CDR3 protein is CASSHRGDSNQPQHF. In DNA form, the CDR3 reads TGTGCCAGCAGTCACAGGGGCGATAGCAATCAGCCCCAGCATTTT.

The chain combines TRBV29-1 with TRBJ2-7; weak D call: TRBD1 (6 bases). Germline lookup yields CDR1 SQVTM and CDR2 ANQGSEA. This CDR3 is built from 12 residues. Trimming took off 2 bases at V and 5 bases at J, with 10 bases between the two ends. The chain's CDR3 is CSVEPQGDEQYF. CDR3 bases: TGCAGCGTTGAACCACAGGGTGACGAGCAGTACTTC.

This chain links TRBV5-6 with TRBJ2-7; TRBD2 matches at 13 bases. The CDR3 runs 18 residues. The V and J ends lost 0 bases and 4 bases, in that order; junction bases with no gene match: 10. CDR1 is SGHDT and CDR2 is YYEEEE in the germline V gene. CDR3 in amino acids: CASSLAWRLAGGTYEQYF. CDR3 sequence (DNA): TGTGCCAGCAGCTTGGCTTGGCGACTAGCGGGAGGCACTTACGAGCAGTACTTC.

The gene calls are TRBV6-1 and TRBJ1-2, with 10 bases aligning to TRBD1. The CDR3 spans 15 residues. V was clipped by 8 bases and J by 5 bases; unmatched bases: 11. Germline V gives CDR1 MNHNS, CDR2 SASEGT. In DNA form, the CDR3 reads TGTGCCAGCCTCCCATCCGGGACAGGGGCTTATGGCTACACCTTC. Residues: CASLPSGTGAYGYTF.

CDR3 region: CASSPGGGVSEQYF. The CDR3 region has the DNA TGTGCCAGCAGCCCGGGAGGGGGCGTCTCCGAGCAGTACTTC. The chain is built from TRBV14 and TRBJ2-7, with D perhaps matching TRBD2 (8 bases). This CDR3 has 14 residues. Germline V gene data show CDR1 as SGHDN and CDR2 as FVKESK. V lost 4 bases to trimming and J lost 6 bases, with 16 bases between them.

The rearrangement uses TRBV5-1 and TRBJ1-2, with D unclear. Trimming removed 0 bases from V and 7 bases from J, with 10 bases in between. The V gene's germline CDR1 is SGHRS and CDR2 YFSETQ. The CDR3 has 13 amino acids. CDR3 in amino acids: CASSLDGITGYTF. Written as DNA, the CDR3 is TGCGCCAGCAGCTTGGACGGGATTACTGGCTACACCTTC. Drawing the rest from reference TRBV5-1 and TRBJ1-2, the complete variable domain is KAGVTQTPRYLIKTRGQQVTLSCSPISGHRSVSWYQQTPGQGLQFLFEYFSETQRNKGNFPGRFSGRQFSNSRSEMNVSTLELGDSALYLCASSLDGITGYTFGSGTRLTVV.

The V and J genes are TRBV25-1 and TRBJ2-5; possibly TRBD2 for D (6 bases). The DNA matches TRBJ2-7 better at its end, which makes the J call doubtful. Germline CDR1 MGHDK, CDR2 SYGVNS. This CDR3 is built from 13 residues. Here the CDR3 DNA reads TGTGCCAGCAGTGAATCACCGGGAGTCGAGCAGTACTTC. This gives the protein CASSESPGVEQYF.

This sequence joins TRBV4-2 and TRBJ2-7; TRBD2 matches 8 bases. V gave up 1 base and J gave up 0 bases; unmatched junction bases: 5. Germline-derived CDR1 and CDR2 are LGHNA and YNFKEQ. The CDR3 covers 16 residues. The CDR3: CASSQAGGRSSYEQYF. CDR3 in DNA: TGTGCCAGCAGCCAAGCGGGCGGGAGGTCCTCCTACGAGCAGTACTTC.

The V call is TRBV10-3, the J call TRBJ2-7, with 13 bases identical to TRBD2. Germline trimming cut 7 bases from V and 0 bases from J; bases unmatched to any gene: 6. The CDR3 extends over 16 amino acids. The germline V gene has CDR1 ENHRY and CDR2 SYGVKD. The CDR3 region is CAIKAGTSGISYEQYF. CDR3 in DNA: TGTGCCATCAAGGCGGGGACTAGCGGGATCTCCTACGAGCAGTACTTC.

This sequence joins TRBV10-3 and TRBJ1-2; 12 nucleotides align to TRBD1. The J segment lost 4 bases and the V segment lost 4 bases, leaving 4 bases of the junction unmatched. There are 15 residues in the CDR3. CDR1 and CDR2 from the germline V gene are ENHRY and SYGVKD. As DNA, the CDR3 is TGTGCCATCAGTGGGGGGACAGGGGGCTTCTATGGCTACACCTTC. Amino acid sequence: CAISGGTGGFYGYTF.

The J gene is TRBJ1-1, the V gene TRBV7-3; no definite D call. Trimming took 4 bases from V and 4 from J, leaving 13 bases between them. From germline, CDR1 is SGHTA and CDR2 FQGTGA. This CDR3 spans 14 amino acids. Here the CDR3 reads CASSSGPGVTEAFF. The DNA of the CDR3 is TGTGCCAGCAGCTCGGGCCCCGGGGTCACTGAAGCTTTCTTT.

The rearrangement joins TRBV11-2 to TRBJ2-6, with D unclear. V lost 7 bases and J 0 bases, leaving 4 bases between the germline ends. The CDR3 contains 13 residues. CDR1 is SGHAT and CDR2 is FQNNGV in the germline V gene. CDR3 nucleotide sequence: TGTGCCAGCAAATACTCTGGGGCCAACGTCCTGACTTTC. It is translated as CASKYSGANVLTF.

The gene calls are TRBV10-3 and TRBJ1-2; D gene uncertain. Germline V lookup: CDR1 ENHRY, CDR2 SYGVKD. This CDR3 spans 15 amino acids. V was trimmed by 0 bases and J by 2 bases, leaving 10 bases between them. CDR3 sequence (DNA): TGTGCCATCAGTGAGTCTGATACTTCCAACTATGGCTACACCTTC. It translates to CAISESDTSNYGYTF.

V gene TRBV9 combines with J gene TRBJ1-1, with TRBD1 identical over 9 bases. V was pared by 3 bases and J by 6 bases, with 6 bases of the junction left unmatched. CDR1 and CDR2 (germline): SGDLS, YYNGEE. The CDR3 totals 14 residues. The CDR3 region is CASSAQQGASEAFF. The DNA of the CDR3 is TGTGCCAGCAGCGCGCAACAGGGGGCTTCTGAAGCTTTCTTT.

V usage is TRBV6-1 and J usage is TRBJ2-3; 9 bases align to TRBD2. In germline, CDR1 is MNHNS, CDR2 SASEGT. The CDR3 covers 17 residues. Germline trimming cut 3 bases from V and 1 base from J; bases unmatched to any gene: 8. CDR3 sequence (DNA): TGTGCCAGCAGTGAGCGGGGGGGCCTTTGGGGCACAGATACGCAGTATTTT. Translated: CASSERGGLWGTDTQYF.

This CDR3 is CSVGLQGSQYF. The DNA of the CDR3 is TGCAGCGTTGGACTCCAAGGTAGTCAGTACTTC. This chain links TRBV29-1 with TRBJ2-7; D gene ambiguous. Between the trimmed V and J ends, which lost 4 bases and 10 bases, there was a span of 14 bases. CDR3 size: 11 residues. CDR1 and CDR2 from the germline V gene are SQVTM and ANQGSEA.

This rearrangement joins TRBV2 to TRBJ2-5; 8 positions agree with TRBD2. This CDR3 has 12 residues. The V segment lost 10 bases and the J segment 5 bases; nucleotides outside the gene matches: 6. Germline lookup yields CDR1 SNHLY and CDR2 FYNNEI. For the CDR3, the DNA is TGTGCCACCGGGGGGGAGGAGGAGACCCAGTACTTC. Protein: CATGGEEETQYF.

The chain has TRBV7-6 and TRBJ1-6; 8 bases line up with TRBD1. V was clipped by 5 bases and J by 8 bases; unmatched bases: 8. The V gene's germline CDR1 is SGHVS and CDR2 FNYEAQ. The CDR3 runs to 15 residues. Here the CDR3 DNA reads TGTGCCAGCAGCCACCCAGGGGGCTTGGATTCACCCCTCCACTTT. It codes for CASSHPGGLDSPLHF.

The chain couples TRBV9 to TRBJ2-1; the match to TRBD2 covers 12 bases. The CDR3 sequence is 15 residues long. Germline CDR1 and CDR2: SGDLS and YYNGEE. Trimming at V came to 4 bases and at J to 8 bases, leaving 7 bases not matched to a gene. The CDR3: CASSMLAGGWDEQFF. In nucleotides, the CDR3 is TGTGCCAGCAGCATGCTAGCGGGGGGGTGGGATGAGCAGTTCTTC.

The V and J genes are TRBV7-2 and TRBJ2-5; D perhaps matches TRBD2 (6 bases). This CDR3 is 15 amino acids long. Germline V gene sequence: CDR1 SGHTA, CDR2 FQGNSA. Trimming shortened V by 2 bases and J by 2 bases, and 12 bases separated the two germline ends. The CDR3, as DNA: TGTGCCAGCAGCTTATTAGGGCGGGGACAAGAGACCCAGTACTTC. Amino acid sequence: CASSLLGRGQETQYF.

The gene calls are TRBV19 and TRBJ1-2, with D uncertain. Germline CDR1 is LNHDA and CDR2 is SQIVND (reference sequence). This CDR3 spans 13 amino acids. V lost 6 bases and J lost 2, with 10 bases in between. The CDR3 nucleotides read TGTGCCAGTAGGAATCGGGGAAACTATGGCTACACCTTC. It specifies CASRNRGNYGYTF.

Notes on this clone: The germline gene is not matched at one end of the junction; a read error may be the cause. The chain carries TRBV28 and TRBJ1-5, with TRBD1 matching over 10 bases. The CDR3 totals 15 residues. Germline CDR1 and CDR2: MDHEN and SYDVKM. CDR3 in DNA: TGTGCCAGCACAGGGGGACAGGGGTGGAATCAGCCCCGGCATTTT. This encodes CASTGGQGWNQPRHF.

V and J are TRBV5-1 and TRBJ2-5; TRBD1 is a possible D gene (6 bases). Per germline, CDR1 SGHRS and CDR2 YFSETQ. V was shortened by 4 bases and J by 2 bases, with 12 bases between the two germline ends. This CDR3 has 14 amino acids. The DNA of the CDR3 is TGCGCCAGCAGCACAAGGACAGTTCAAGAGACCCAGTACTTC. Encoded protein: CASSTRTVQETQYF. Using reference TRBV5-1 and TRBJ2-5 for the parts outside the CDR3, the full variable domain is KAGVTQTPRYLIKTRGQQVTLSCSPISGHRSVSWYQQTPGQGLQFLFEYFSETQRNKGNFPGRFSGRQFSNSRSEMNVSTLELGDSALYLCASSTRTVQETQYFGPGTRLLVL.

The gene calls are TRBV7-3 and TRBJ2-5; D perhaps matches TRBD1 (5 bases). CDR1 and CDR2 (germline): SGHTA, FQGTGA. The CDR3 is 14 residues long. V lost 6 bases and J 5 bases, leaving 16 bases between the germline ends. CDR3 amino acids: CASSTGGARETQYF. CDR3 sequence (DNA): TGTGCCAGCAGTACAGGTGGTGCCCGGGAGACCCAGTACTTC.